The text below deals with one T cell receptor (beta chain). Its specificity is not known. Quantitative molecular-barcoded 5'-RACE generated the TCR beta libraries. TCRdb recomputed calls from the 5' RACE reads with MiXCR, one row per CDR3 protein. The data show fewer than 250,000 distinct CDR3 sequences, with around 17% seen just once and more than 40% held by the top ten. This entry belongs to a study of CD8 T cells in ankylosing spondylitis. General study points: Blood of patients with ankylosing spondylitis appeared to be characterized by a TCR beta motif of 8 or 9 highly homologous variants. Disease-linked clones had a CD8+ phenotype and relatively low frequency in peripheral blood.

The CDR3 contains 12 residues. Germline-derived CDR1 and CDR2 are SGDLS and YYNGEE. The V end was cut by 4 bases, the J end by 8 bases, with 12 bases between. The origin of this receptor is a male donor with ankylosing spondylitis. V gene TRBV9 combines with J gene TRBJ1-1; tentative D call: TRBD1 (5 bases). The sequencing input was blood, either unsorted or a sorted T cell fraction (not recorded which). The DNA of the CDR3 is TGTGCCAGCAGCCCAGGTTCAGGGGAAGCTTTCTTT. Translation: CASSPGSGEAFF.